The 20 T cell receptor beta chains reported below all come from one sample, sequenced in a study of blood T cell repertoires in COVID-19. The repertoire was sequenced with immunoSEQ multiplex PCR; TCRdb's copy has only in-frame clones and lacks some. The sample consists of 200,000 to 250,000 clones, roughly 86% of them appearing once. The sample was peripheral blood. Receptors were obtained from a woman of 80 years or more with COVID-19, enrolled during active disease.

In regard to this clone: Other DNA sequences in this specimen translate into the identical CDR3. The rearrangement joins TRBV12-3 or TRBV12-4 to TRBJ2-5; D might be TRBD2 (6 bases). This CDR3 comprises 13 residues. The V end was cut by 3 bases, the J end by 2 bases, with 7 bases between. The CDR3 DNA reads as TGTGCCAGCAGTTTCCGGGGGCAAGAGACCCAGTACTTC. It translates to CASSFRGQETQYF.

This rearrangement joins TRBV3-1 (or the pseudogene TRBV3-2) to TRBJ2-2, with D possibly matching TRBD1 (5 bases). This CDR3 has 23 amino acids. Germline lookup yields CDR1 LGHDT and CDR2 YNNKEL (reference sequence). Trimming stripped 0 bases from V and 5 bases from J, with 34 bases between. The CDR3, as DNA: TGTGCCAGCAGCCAAGAGAATGCAGGGCAGGGATTGCCTCTTCAGAACCTGACCGGGGAGCTGTTTTTT. Amino acids: CASSQENAGQGLPLQNLTGELFF.

The CDR3 here is CASRKQELGEAFF. The DNA of the CDR3 is TGTGCCAGCAGAAAACAGGAACTGGGGGAAGCTTTCTTT. The chain uses TRBV12-3 or TRBV12-4 and TRBJ1-1; D perhaps matches TRBD1 (5 bases). The CDR3 runs 13 residues. The ends were cut back, 6 bases at V and 8 bases at J, with 16 bases in the middle.

This chain uses TRBV19 with TRBJ2-3; 7 positions match TRBD1. CDR1 LNHDA and CDR2 SQIVND come from the germline V gene (reference sequence). With V trimmed by 5 bases and J by 1 base, 6 bases remained unmatched. There are 15 residues in the CDR3. This chain's CDR3 is CASSRDRVGTDTQYF. The CDR3 DNA reads as TGTGCCAGTAGTCGCGACAGGGTCGGCACAGATACGCAGTATTTT.

V gene TRBV19 combines with J gene TRBJ1-1; TRBD1 is a possible D gene (5 bases). The germline V gene encodes CDR1 LNHDA and CDR2 SQIVND (reference sequence). The germline V and J ends were trimmed by 6 bases and 0 bases, with 14 bases remaining between them. CDR3 length equals 15 residues. CDR3 sequence reads: CASRTGGYMNTEAFF. CDR3 in DNA: TGTGCCAGTAGGACGGGGGGATACATGAACACTGAAGCTTTCTTT.

This clone was detected once. The rearrangement uses TRBV2 and TRBJ2-7; 11 bases align to TRBD2. Germline lookup yields CDR1 SNHLY and CDR2 FYNNEI. J lost 3 bases, V lost 6 bases, and 1 base had no gene match. There are 13 residues in the CDR3. Here the CDR3 reads CASSTSGGYEQYV. CDR3 DNA sequence: TGTGCCAGCAGCACTAGCGGGGGCTACGAGCAGTACGTC.

CDR3: CASSVHPGGETQYF. CDR3 sequence (DNA): TGTGCCAGCAGTGTTCACCCGGGGGGAGAGACCCAGTACTTC. The chain links TRBV6-4 to TRBJ2-5; 7 nucleotides match TRBD2. Germline CDR1 is MRHNA and CDR2 is SNTAGT. After removal of 4 bases from V and 4 bases from J, the junction contained 6 bases not matched to a gene. The CDR3 covers 14 residues.

This clone has a single count. The V call is TRBV9, the J call TRBJ2-5; 10 bases align to TRBD1. The V gene's germline CDR1 is SGDLS and CDR2 YYNGEE. The CDR3 runs 16 residues. Trimming at V came to 1 base and at J to 7 bases, leaving 10 bases not matched to a gene. This CDR3 reads CASSVTTGTGVRTQYF. The CDR3 bases are TGTGCCAGCAGCGTAACTACCGGGACAGGGGTTAGGACCCAGTACTTC.

This chain uses TRBV6-5 with TRBJ2-1; 11 bases agree with TRBD2. The J segment lost 7 bases and the V segment lost 6 bases, leaving 8 bases of the junction unmatched. Germline lookup yields CDR1 MNHEY and CDR2 SVGAGI. CDR3 length: 15 residues. The CDR3 reads CASRILAGARNEQFF. CDR3 nucleotides: TGTGCCAGCAGGATACTAGCGGGGGCAAGGAATGAGCAGTTCTTC.

The chain combines TRBV5-4 with TRBJ1-2; 7 bases fit TRBD1. Germline V gene lookup returns CDR1 SGHNT and CDR2 YYREEE (reference sequence). The CDR3 consists of 14 residues. The V segment lost 0 bases and the J segment 8 bases; nucleotides outside the gene matches: 7. CDR3 in DNA: TGTGCCAGCAGCTTGGTAGGGGGCGCAGGAGGCTACACCTTC. Translating it yields CASSLVGGAGGYTF.

This chain connects TRBV6-6 to TRBJ2-2; TRBD2 might be the D (6 bases). V was clipped by 8 bases and J by 3 bases, with 13 bases between them. There are 14 residues in the CDR3. Per germline, CDR1 MNHNY and CDR2 SVGAGI (reference sequence). CDR3 DNA: TGTGCCAGCTGCGGGACTTCATACACCGGGGAGCTGTTTTTT. Amino acids: CASCGTSYTGELFF.

V and J are TRBV30 and TRBJ2-5, with a possible D match to TRBD1 (5 bases). From germline, CDR1 is GTSNPN and CDR2 SVGIG (reference sequence). V was pared by 1 base and J by 5 bases, with 20 bases between. The CDR3 has 16 amino acids. CDR3 protein: CAWSEGVVQGGETQYF. The CDR3 DNA reads as TGTGCCTGGAGTGAGGGCGTAGTGCAGGGTGGGGAGACCCAGTACTTC.

The V gene is TRBV27, the J gene TRBJ2-1; a possible D gene is TRBD2 (7 bases). Germline V lookup: CDR1 MNHEY, CDR2 SMNVEV (reference sequence). CDR3 size: 14 residues. V was pared by 6 bases and J by 2 bases, with 11 bases between. The CDR3 DNA reads as TGTGCCAGCAGAGGGGGGGGGACCTACAATGAGCAGTTCTTC. Protein sequence: CASRGGGTYNEQFF.

Here the CDR3 DNA reads TGTGCCAGCAGTTTCTACGGGACAGTTAACTATGGCTACACCTTC. This gives the protein CASSFYGTVNYGYTF. The rearrangement links TRBV6-5 to TRBJ1-2; 7 bases align to TRBD1. The junction had 6 bases not matched to a gene; V was cut back by 4 bases and J by 1 base. Germline CDR1 is MNHEY and CDR2 is SVGAGI. The CDR3 is made up of 15 amino acids.

The V call is TRBV5-1, the J call TRBJ1-4; 7 bases match TRBD1. CDR1 and CDR2 from the germline V gene are SGHRS and YFSETQ. The CDR3 is 14 amino acids. The V and J ends lost 4 bases and 5 bases, in that order; junction bases with no gene match: 5. The CDR3 region is CASSTGQPNEKLFF. In nucleotides, the CDR3 is TGCGCCAGCAGCACGGGACAGCCGAATGAAAAACTGTTTTTT.

This clone was detected once. J is TRBJ1-2 and V is TRBV11-2, with D unresolved. The length of the CDR3 is 13 residues. V lost 5 bases and J lost 6, with 13 bases in between. Germline V gives CDR1 SGHAT, CDR2 FQNNGV. The CDR3: CASSTQLRNGYTF. The CDR3 bases are TGTGCCAGCAGCACCCAACTACGGAATGGCTACACCTTC.

The chain joins TRBV5-1 to TRBJ1-1; a possible D gene is TRBD1 (5 bases). Germline lookup yields CDR1 SGHRS and CDR2 YFSETQ. Trimming stripped 2 bases from V and 4 bases from J, with 15 bases between. The CDR3 extends over 15 amino acids. CDR3 residues: CASSFQIQGGTEAFF. The CDR3 region has the DNA TGCGCCAGCAGCTTCCAAATTCAGGGTGGCACTGAAGCTTTCTTT.

This clone is a singleton in its sample. J is TRBJ1-1 and V is TRBV30, with TRBD1 as a possible D gene (6 bases). The germline V gene encodes CDR1 GTSNPN and CDR2 SVGIG (reference sequence). This CDR3 has 16 amino acids. Trimming stripped 3 bases from V and 2 bases from J, with 19 bases between. CDR3 DNA sequence: TGTGCCTGGAGCCCACCTGGACAGACGGGAAACACTGAAGCTTTCTTT. It is translated as CAWSPPGQTGNTEAFF.

This clone has just a few counts. The gene calls are TRBV12-3 or TRBV12-4 and TRBJ1-5; D remains ambiguous. V lost 3 bases to trimming and J lost 6 bases, with 6 bases between them. This CDR3 has 12 residues. Here the CDR3 DNA reads TGTGCCAGCAGTTTTTGGAGTCAGCCCCAGCATTTT. Translating it yields CASSFWSQPQHF.

The chain has TRBV18 and TRBJ2-2; tentative D call: TRBD2 (6 bases). V shed 0 bases and J shed 0 bases, with 14 bases lying between them. The CDR3 consists of 18 residues. Germline CDR1 is KGHSH and CDR2 is LQKENI. The CDR3 DNA follows: TGTGCCAGCTCACCACCGTTTGGAGGGACGACGAACACCGGGGAGCTGTTTTTT. This encodes CASSPPFGGTTNTGELFF.